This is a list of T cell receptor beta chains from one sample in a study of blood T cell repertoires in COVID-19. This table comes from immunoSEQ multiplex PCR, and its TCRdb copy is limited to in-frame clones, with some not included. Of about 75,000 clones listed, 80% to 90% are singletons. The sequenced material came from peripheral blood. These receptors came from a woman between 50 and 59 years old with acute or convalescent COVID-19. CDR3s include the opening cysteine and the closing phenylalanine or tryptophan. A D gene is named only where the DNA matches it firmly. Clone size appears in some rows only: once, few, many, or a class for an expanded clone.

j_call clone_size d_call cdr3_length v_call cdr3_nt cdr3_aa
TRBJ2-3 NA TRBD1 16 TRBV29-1 TGCAGCGTTCCCCTCGGGTACAGGGGTCGGGGAGATACGCAGTATTTT CSVPLGYRGRGDTQYF
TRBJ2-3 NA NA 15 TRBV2 TGTGCCAGCAGACGGGACATTCAATTACAAGATACGCAGTATTTT CASRRDIQLQDTQYF
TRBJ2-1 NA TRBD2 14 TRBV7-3 TGTGCCAGCAGCTTAAGCGGGAGGGCCAGTGAGCAGTTCTTC CASSLSGRASEQFF
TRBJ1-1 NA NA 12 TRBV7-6 TGTGCCAGCAGCCCCGTCAGGGGTGAAGCTTTCTTT CASSPVRGEAFF
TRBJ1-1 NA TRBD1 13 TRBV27 TGTGCCAGCAGTTTACGGGACAGGCGAGAAGCTTTCTTT CASSLRDRREAFF
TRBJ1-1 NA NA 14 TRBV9 TGTGCCAGCAGCGTAGGAAGGATGGTGACGGAGACCTTCTTT CASSVGRMVTETFF
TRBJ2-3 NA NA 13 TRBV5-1 TGCGCCAGCAGCCGAGGGAGCACAGATACGCAGTATTTT CASSRGSTDTQYF
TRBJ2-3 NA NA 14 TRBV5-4 TGTGCCAGCAGCTTCCCCGTTAGCACAGATACGCAGTATTTT CASSFPVSTDTQYF
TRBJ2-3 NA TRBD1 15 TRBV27 TGTGCCAGCAGTCCCTGGGACAGGGAGTCAGATACGCAGTATTTT CASSPWDRESDTQYF
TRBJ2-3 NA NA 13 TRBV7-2 TGTGCCAGCAGCTACGGTTACTCAGATACGCAGTATTTT CASSYGYSDTQYF
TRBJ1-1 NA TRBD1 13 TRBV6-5 TGTGCCAGCAGGAACCCACAGGGGACTGAAGCTTTCTTT CASRNPQGTEAFF
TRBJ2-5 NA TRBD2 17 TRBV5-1 TGCGCCAGCAGCGCGGGAACTACCGGGACTAGAGGGGAGACCCAGTACTTC CASSAGTTGTRGETQYF
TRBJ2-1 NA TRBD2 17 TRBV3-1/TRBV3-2 TGTGCCAGCAGCCAAGATGCCCGACTAGCGGCCTACAATGAGCAGTTCTTC CASSQDARLAAYNEQFF
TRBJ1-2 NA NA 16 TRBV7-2 TGTGCCAGCAGCCAACGACTGGGGGGGCAAGGATATGGCTACACCTTC CASSQRLGGQGYGYTF
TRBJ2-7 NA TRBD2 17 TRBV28 TGTGCCAGCAGTTTAAGTTCTGGCGGGAGGCCCTCCTACGAGCAGTACTTC CASSLSSGGRPSYEQYF
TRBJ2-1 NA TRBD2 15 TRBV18 TGTGCCAGCTCCCCTCTAGCGGTTAACTACAATGAGCAGTTCTTC CASSPLAVNYNEQFF
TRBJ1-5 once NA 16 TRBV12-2 TGTGCAAGTCGCTGGAACGGACGAGAGCGGGAACGGCCCCAGCATTTT CASRWNGRERERPQHF
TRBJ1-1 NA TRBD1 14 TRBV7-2 TGTGCCAGCAGCAGACAGGGCCTGGACACTGAAGCTTTCTTT CASSRQGLDTEAFF
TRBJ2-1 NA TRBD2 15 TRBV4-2 TGTGCCAGCAGCCAAGATGGGGGGGCCTACAATGAGCAGTTCTTC CASSQDGGAYNEQFF
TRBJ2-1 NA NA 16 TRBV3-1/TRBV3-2 TGTGCCAGCAGCCAACGCTCGACTGTAAACTACAATGAGCAGTTCTTC CASSQRSTVNYNEQFF
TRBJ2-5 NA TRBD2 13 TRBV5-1 TGCGCCAGCAGCGTCGGGGGGCAAGAGACCCAGTACTTC CASSVGGQETQYF
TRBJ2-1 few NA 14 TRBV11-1 TGTGCCAGCAGCCCACTCTGGGGGCCGAATGAGCAGTTCTTC CASSPLWGPNEQFF
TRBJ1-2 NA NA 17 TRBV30 TGTGCCTGGACCTGGGGGCACTTGCGCATTCCCCTGGGGGGCTACACCTTC CAWTWGHLRIPLGGYTF
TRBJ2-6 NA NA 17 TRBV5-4 TGTGCCAGCTCGACGGGGGGGACAGACTCTGGGGCCAACGTCCTGACTTTC CASSTGGTDSGANVLTF
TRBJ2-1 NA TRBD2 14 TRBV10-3 TGTGCCATCAGCACGGGACTAGCGGGAGATGAGCAGTTCTTC CAISTGLAGDEQFF
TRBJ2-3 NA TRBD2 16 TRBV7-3 TGTGCCAGCAGCTTTATAAGCGGGGGCAACCCAGATACGCAGTATTTT CASSFISGGNPDTQYF
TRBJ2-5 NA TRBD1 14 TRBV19 TGTGCCAGTAGTACCTCGGGACAGGGAGAGACCCAGTACTTC CASSTSGQGETQYF
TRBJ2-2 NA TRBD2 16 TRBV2 TGTGCCAGCAGCGTAGGGACTAGGGGTGGTGCCGGGGAGCTGTTTTTT CASSVGTRGGAGELFF
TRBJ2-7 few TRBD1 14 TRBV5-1 TGCGCCAGCAGCAAAGGACAGGGTACCCACGAGCAGTACTTC CASSKGQGTHEQYF
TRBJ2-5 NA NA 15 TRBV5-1 TGCGCCAGCAGCCCAACCCCCACAGGGTCGGAGACCCAGTACTTC CASSPTPTGSETQYF
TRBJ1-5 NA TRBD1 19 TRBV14 TGTGCCAGCTTTACCTCGGAGACAGGGGAGGAAGAGGGCAATCAGCCCCAGCATTTT CASFTSETGEEEGNQPQHF
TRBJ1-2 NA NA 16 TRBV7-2 TGTGCCAGCAGCCCATCCTCTAGGGGGTCGGGCTATGGCTACACCTTC CASSPSSRGSGYGYTF
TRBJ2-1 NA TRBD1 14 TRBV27 TGTGCCAGCAGTTGGGGGACAGGGGTTAATGAGCAGTTCTTC CASSWGTGVNEQFF
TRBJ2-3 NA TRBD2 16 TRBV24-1 TGTGCCACCAGTGATTTGCAATTCGGGGGGAGTGACACGCAGTATTTT CATSDLQFGGSDTQYF
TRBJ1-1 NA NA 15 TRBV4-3 TGCGCCAGCAGCCAAGAGGGCAGGGGGAACACTGAAGCTTTCTTT CASSQEGRGNTEAFF
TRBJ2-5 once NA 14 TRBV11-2 TGTGCCAGCAGCTCAGTGGCAGGGCAAGAGACCCAGTACTTC CASSSVAGQETQYF
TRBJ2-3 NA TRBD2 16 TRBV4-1 TGCGCCAGCAGCCAATTAAGCCTAGCGGGAGAAGGAGCGCAGTATTTT CASSQLSLAGEGAQYF
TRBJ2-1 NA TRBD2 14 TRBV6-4 TGTGCCAGCAGTGCCATCGGACTAGTCAATGAGCAGTTCTTC CASSAIGLVNEQFF
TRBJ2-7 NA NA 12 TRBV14 TGTGCCAGCAGCCAAGGAGGTAGGGGGCAGTACTTC CASSQGGRGQYF
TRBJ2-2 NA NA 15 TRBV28 TGTGCCAGCAGAAACTCTGCGCCGAACACCGGGGAGCTGTTTTTT CASRNSAPNTGELFF
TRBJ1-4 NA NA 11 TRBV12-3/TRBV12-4 TGTGCCAGCAGGTATAATGAAAAACTGTTTTTT CASRYNEKLFF
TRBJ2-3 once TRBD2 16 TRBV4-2 TGTGCCAGCAGCCAAGAGGGGGGGACCTTCACAGATACGCAGTATTTT CASSQEGGTFTDTQYF
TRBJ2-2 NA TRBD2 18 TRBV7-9 TGTGCCAGCAGCCCCCGTTGGTGGGGGGGATCGAACACCGGGGAGCTGTTTTTT CASSPRWWGGSNTGELFF
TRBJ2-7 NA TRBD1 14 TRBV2 TGTGCCAGCGTACGGGACAGGGGGACCTACGAGCAGTACTTC CASVRDRGTYEQYF
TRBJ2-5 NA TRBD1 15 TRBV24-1 TGTGCCACCAGTGATTTCCGACAGGGTTGGAAGACCCAGTACTTC CATSDFRQGWKTQYF
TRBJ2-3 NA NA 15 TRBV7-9 TGTGCCAGCAGCTCCTGGAGCGTAAGCACAGATACGCAGTATTTT CASSSWSVSTDTQYF
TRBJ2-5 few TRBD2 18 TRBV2 TGTGCCAGCTCCCCACCGGGACTAGCGGGAGGGAACCAAGAGACCCAGTACTTC CASSPPGLAGGNQETQYF
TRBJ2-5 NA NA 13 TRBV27 TGTGCCAGCAGTAGGGGGTACGGTGAGACCCAGTACTTC CASSRGYGETQYF
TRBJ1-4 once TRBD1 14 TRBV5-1 TGCGCCAGCAGCTTGGGACAGGGGTTAGAAAAACTGTTTTTT CASSLGQGLEKLFF
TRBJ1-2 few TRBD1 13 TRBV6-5 TGTGCCAGCGTGGGGACAGGGAGGCATGGCTACACCTTC CASVGTGRHGYTF
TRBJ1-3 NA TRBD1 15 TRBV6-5 TGTGCCAGCAGACATACAGGGGGCGCGGGAAACACCATATATTTT CASRHTGGAGNTIYF
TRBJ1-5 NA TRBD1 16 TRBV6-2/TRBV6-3 TGTGCCAGCAGCTCGGGGCCGGGACAGGGGCACCAGCCCCAGCATTTT CASSSGPGQGHQPQHF
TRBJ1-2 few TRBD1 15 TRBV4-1 TGCGCCAGCAGCCAAGGCTTGCGGACAGGCCTTGGCTACACCTTC CASSQGLRTGLGYTF
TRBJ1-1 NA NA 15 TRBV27 TGTGCCAGCATACCAGCGGGGGGAACATACACTGAAGCTTTCTTT CASIPAGGTYTEAFF
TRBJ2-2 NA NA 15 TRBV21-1 TGTGCCAGCAGCAACCGCAGGGGGATCACCGGGGAGCTGTTTTTT CASSNRRGITGELFF
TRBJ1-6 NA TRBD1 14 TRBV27 TGTGCCAGCAGCAACAGGGGGAATAATTCACCCCTCCACTTT CASSNRGNNSPLHF
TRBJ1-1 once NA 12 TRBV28 TGTGCCAGCAGTTTATCAAACACTGAAGCTTTCTTT CASSLSNTEAFF